Below are 14 T cell receptor beta chains sequenced from a single sample in a study of immune heterogeneity within non-small cell lung tumors. Bulk tumor genomic DNA, 550 to 650 ng per sample, was the template. Surgeons took several biopsies per primary tumor, spaced far apart, during surgery. Patients with untreated, newly diagnosed non-small cell lung cancer underwent curative surgery. Amplification of the TCR beta CDR3 was achieved through multiplex PCR with 32 V and 13 J primers. TCRdb re-analysed the multiplex PCR reads in MiXCR, keeping a single row per CDR3 protein. The repertoire holds 25,000 to 40,000 distinct CDR3 sequences, with around 30% as singletons. The sample taken for sequencing was lung tumor tissue. These receptors were collected from a man in his forties or fifties with non-small cell lung cancer.

This clonotype was seen a single time. A much more abundant neighbour one base away suggests this may be a read error. The rearrangement uses TRBV15 and TRBJ2-1, with 11 nucleotides matching TRBD2. The CDR3 loop spans 13 amino acids. The germline V gene encodes CDR1 LNHNV and CDR2 YYDKDF (reference sequence). The CDR3 nucleotides are TGTGTCACGGGGACTAGCGGATACAATGAGCAGTTCTTC. It codes for CVTGTSGYNEQFF.

Regarding this clonotype: Given a much more abundant clone one base away, this may be a read error. The rearrangement links TRBV12-3 or TRBV12-4 to TRBJ2-1; 9 nucleotides align to TRBD2. The CDR3 is 15 residues long. The V segment lost 0 bases and the J segment 9 bases; nucleotides outside the gene matches: 6. CDR3 in amino acids: CASSLASGGGSEQFF. The CDR3, as DNA: TGTGCCAGCAGTTTAGCTAGCGGGGGAGGTAGTGAGCAGTTCTTC.

This clonotype was counted between two and nine times. A much bigger clone sits one base away, suggesting this may be a read error. The rearrangement joins TRBV13 to TRBJ2-3; TRBD1 matches at 7 bases. Trimming took 5 bases from V and 1 from J; bases not matched to a gene: 3. The CDR3 length is 14 residues. Germline V gene lookup returns CDR1 PRHDT and CDR2 FYEKMQ (reference sequence). The CDR3 DNA follows: TGTGCCAGCAGCCAAGGACAGGGCACAGATACGCAGTATTTT. This sequence encodes CASSQGQGTDTQYF.

As for this clonotype: It may be a read error: a sequence one base away is much more abundant. This chain joins TRBV27 and TRBJ1-6, with D possibly TRBD1 on 5 matching bases. With 6 bases removed from V and 7 bases from J, the gap between germline ends came to 10 bases. The germline V gene has CDR1 MNHEY and CDR2 SMNVEV (reference sequence). The length of the CDR3 is 13 residues. CDR3 region: CASRGTRNSPLHF. Written as DNA, the CDR3 is TGTGCCAGCAGGGGGACGCGGAATTCACCCCTCCACTTT.

This clonotype was seen at least ten times. J is TRBJ1-3 and V is TRBV20-1, with unresolved D. The CDR3 has 15 residues. V gave up 6 bases and J gave up 4 bases, with 19 bases separating them. Germline V gene lookup returns CDR1 DFQATT and CDR2 SNEGSKA (reference sequence). In nucleotides, the CDR3 is TGCAGTGCGATTCGTGGAGGGTCAGGAGGAAACACCATATATTTT. It is translated as CSAIRGGSGGNTIYF.

The chain is built from TRBV3-1 and TRBJ2-1, with 7 bases that match TRBD2. The J segment lost 4 bases and the V segment lost 0 bases, leaving 9 bases of the junction unmatched. The germline V gene encodes CDR1 LGHDT and CDR2 YNNKEL (reference sequence). CDR3 length equals 17 residues. DNA for the CDR3: TGTGCCAGCAGCCAAGATCGGGGCGGGAGTGTTTACAATGAGCAGTTCTTC. Amino acids: CASSQDRGGSVYNEQFF.

Only a few counts were recorded for this clonotype. In DNA, the CDR3 is TGTGCCAGTTCCTCCATCCGGACAAACACTGAAGCTTTCTTT. Amino acid sequence: CASSSIRTNTEAFF. The chain uses TRBV19 and TRBJ1-1; possibly TRBD1 for D (5 bases). The germline V and J ends were trimmed by 8 bases and 2 bases, with 15 bases remaining between them. The CDR3 length is 14 residues. Looked up from germline, CDR1 is LNHDA and CDR2 is SQIVND (reference sequence). The full variable domain, in which reference TRBV19 and TRBJ1-1 provide the parts outside the CDR3, is DGGITQSPKYLFRKEGQNVTLSCEQNLNHDAMYWYRQDPGQGLRLIYYSQIVNDFQKGDIAEGYSVSREKKESFPLTVTSAQKNPTAFYLCASSSIRTNTEAFFGQGTRLTVV.

V gene TRBV29-1 combines with J gene TRBJ1-4, with a tentative D call TRBD1 (6 bases). This CDR3 is built from 12 residues. The germline V gene encodes CDR1 SQVTM and CDR2 ANQGSEA. Deletions cut 7 bases from V and 8 bases from J, with 14 bases between. The CDR3 protein is CSAWTEAEKLFF. The DNA of the CDR3 is TGCAGCGCTTGGACAGAGGCGGAAAAACTGTTTTTT.

On this clonotype: A much larger clonotype is one base distant, so this may be a read error. The CDR3 coding sequence is TGCGCCAGCAGCTTGGGACAGAACGCAGATACGCAGTATTTT. It yields the protein CASSLGQNADTQYF. The rearrangement uses TRBV5-1 and TRBJ2-3; D is possibly TRBD1 (5 bases). V lost 0 bases to trimming and J lost 4 bases, with 9 bases between them. The CDR3 is made up of 14 amino acids. Looked up from germline, CDR1 is SGHRS and CDR2 is YFSETQ.

With respect to this clonotype: A much larger clonotype is one base distant, so this may be a read error. The CDR3 does not close with the conserved phenylalanine or tryptophan, likely indicating a read error. The chain is built from TRBV6-1 and TRBJ1-2, with D possibly TRBD1 on 6 matching bases. V was pared by 6 bases and J by 1 base, with 9 bases between. The CDR3 loop spans 13 amino acids. Germline V gives CDR1 MNHNS, CDR2 SASEGT. CDR3 in DNA: TGTGCCAGCAGGACAGGTCTTAACTATGGCTACACCTTA. Translating gives CASRTGLNYGYTL.

This clonotype was seen at least ten times. CDR3 nucleotides: TGTGCCAGCAGTACGGACAGGGTCTGGTACGAGCAGTACTTC. Encoded protein: CASSTDRVWYEQYF. This sequence joins TRBV2 and TRBJ2-7, with TRBD1 matching 8 bases. The germline CDR1 and CDR2 sequences are SNHLY and FYNNEI. The CDR3 contains 14 residues. V gave up 5 bases and J gave up 4 bases; unmatched junction bases: 7.

This clonotype was seen only a few times. The rearrangement links TRBV19 to TRBJ1-5; D remains unclear. With 3 bases removed from V and 0 bases from J, the gap between germline ends came to 9 bases. The CDR3 length is 15 residues. Germline-derived CDR1 and CDR2 are LNHDA and SQIVND (reference sequence). The CDR3 bases are TGTGCCAGTAGTATTATCAGCTATAGCAATCAGCCCCAGCATTTT. It yields the protein CASSIISYSNQPQHF.

In its sample, this clonotype ranks as medium-sized. As DNA, the CDR3 is TGTGCCAGCTCACCTGGCCGTGCAGGCCTCCACGAGCAGTACTTC. Translated: CASSPGRAGLHEQYF. The V and J genes are TRBV18 and TRBJ2-7; D call uncertain. In germline, CDR1 is KGHSH, CDR2 LQKENI. The CDR3 runs to 15 residues. Trimming took 3 bases from V and 5 from J, leaving 17 bases between them.

This clonotype has ten or more counts. V usage is TRBV20-1 and J usage is TRBJ2-5; 7 positions agree with TRBD1. This CDR3 has 15 amino acids. Trimming removed 1 base from V and 5 bases from J; junction bases left unmatched: 10. In germline, CDR1 is DFQATT, CDR2 SNEGSKA (reference sequence). This CDR3 is CSARVSGGRGETQYF. The CDR3 DNA reads as TGCAGTGCTAGAGTCAGCGGCGGCAGGGGGGAGACCCAGTACTTC.